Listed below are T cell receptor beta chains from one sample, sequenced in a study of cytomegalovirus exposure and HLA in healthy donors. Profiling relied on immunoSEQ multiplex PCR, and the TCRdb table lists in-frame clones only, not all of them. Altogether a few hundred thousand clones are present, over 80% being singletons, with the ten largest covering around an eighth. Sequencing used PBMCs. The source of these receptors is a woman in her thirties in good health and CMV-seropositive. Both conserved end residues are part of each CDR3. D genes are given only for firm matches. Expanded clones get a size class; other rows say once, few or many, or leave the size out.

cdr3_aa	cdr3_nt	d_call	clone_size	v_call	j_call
CASSPGLGVVEQYF	TGTGCCAGCTCACCGGGACTAGGGGTTGTCGAGCAGTACTTC	TRBD2	many	TRBV18	TRBJ2-7
CASSQGDRGRLGELFF	TGCGCCAGCAGCCAGGGGGACAGGGGGCGACTCGGGGAGCTGTTTTTT	TRBD1	-	TRBV4-1	TRBJ2-2
CASSLLSGTPYEQYF	TGTGCCAGCAGTTTATTAAGCGGGACTCCATACGAGCAGTACTTC	TRBD2	-	TRBV28	TRBJ2-7
CASIPSAPGGQPQHF	TGCGCCAGCATTCCGTCGGCCCCGGGCGGCCAGCCCCAGCATTTT	-	once	TRBV10-1	TRBJ1-5
CASSAPLGLAGDGDTQYF	TGTGCCAGTAGTGCCCCCCTAGGACTAGCGGGAGATGGAGATACGCAGTATTTT	TRBD2	-	TRBV19	TRBJ2-3
CASSYLGRGEYNEQFF	TGTGCCAGCAGTTACTTGGGTAGGGGCGAATACAATGAGCAGTTCTTC	-	-	TRBV6-5	TRBJ2-1
CASRDRVVETQYF	TGTGCCAGCCGAGACAGGGTTGTAGAGACCCAGTACTTC	TRBD1	once	TRBV11-3	TRBJ2-5
CAWSVARQPEKLFF	TGTGCCTGGAGTGTAGCGCGACAGCCCGAAAAACTGTTTTTT	-	-	TRBV30	TRBJ1-4
CASSAAPAATNEKLFF	TGTGCCAGCAGCGCCGCCCCCGCAGCAACTAATGAAAAACTGTTTTTT	-	-	TRBV7-9	TRBJ1-4
CASSVPDPSGRTTEQYF	TGTGCCAGCAGCGTCCCTGACCCTAGCGGGAGAACTACCGAGCAGTACTTC	TRBD2	once	TRBV7-2	TRBJ2-7
CASSLLNPNLAKNIQYF	TGTGCCAGCAGTTTACTCAACCCTAACCTAGCCAAAAACATTCAGTACTTC	-	-	TRBV28	TRBJ2-4